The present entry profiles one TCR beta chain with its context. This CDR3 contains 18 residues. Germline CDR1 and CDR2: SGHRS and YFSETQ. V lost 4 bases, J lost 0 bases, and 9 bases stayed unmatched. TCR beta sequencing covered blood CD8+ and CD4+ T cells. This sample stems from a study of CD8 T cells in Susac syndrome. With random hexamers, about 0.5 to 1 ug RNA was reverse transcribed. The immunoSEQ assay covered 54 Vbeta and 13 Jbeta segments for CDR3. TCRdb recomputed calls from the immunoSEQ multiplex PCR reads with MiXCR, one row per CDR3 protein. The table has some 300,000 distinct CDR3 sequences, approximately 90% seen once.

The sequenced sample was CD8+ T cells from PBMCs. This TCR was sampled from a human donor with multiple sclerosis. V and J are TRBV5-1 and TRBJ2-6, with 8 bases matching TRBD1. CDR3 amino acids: CASSPGQGFFSGANVLTF. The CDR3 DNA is TGCGCCAGCAGCCCCGGACAGGGATTTTTCTCTGGGGCCAACGTCCTGACTTTC. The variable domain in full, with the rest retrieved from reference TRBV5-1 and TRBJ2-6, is KAGVTQTPRYLIKTRGQQVTLSCSPISGHRSVSWYQQTPGQGLQFLFEYFSETQRNKGNFPGRFSGRQFSNSRSEMNVSTLELGDSALYLCASSPGQGFFSGANVLTFGAGSRLTVL.